The 30 T cell receptor beta chains in this list originate from one sample, sequenced in a study of early T cells in non-severe SARS-CoV-2 infection. TCRdb passed the 5' RACE reads through MiXCR, listing each CDR3 protein once. The profile shows around 78,000 distinct CDR3 sequences, more than 13% of them singletons. Specimen: whole blood. The receptor set was obtained from an adult who was a healthcare worker with PCR-confirmed SARS-CoV-2 infection or an uninfected control (not recorded which).

The chain combines TRBV11-2 with TRBJ2-7; 8 positions match TRBD1. The germline V gene has CDR1 SGHAT and CDR2 FQNNGV. This CDR3 is built from 15 residues. The junction had 6 bases not matched to a gene; V was cut back by 5 bases and J by 0 bases. The CDR3 reads CASSPRQGRSYEQYF. The CDR3 DNA reads as TGTGCCAGCAGCCCCCGACAGGGGCGCTCCTACGAGCAGTACTTC.

Ten or more counts support this clonotype. The J gene is TRBJ2-5, the V gene TRBV7-2; D is perhaps TRBD1 (6 bases). The CDR3 spans 14 residues. V was clipped by 4 bases and J by 5 bases, with 14 bases between them. Germline loops: CDR1 SGHTA, CDR2 FQGNSA. CDR3 amino acids: CASSSQTGVETQYF. The CDR3 DNA reads TGTGCCAGCAGCTCCCAGACAGGCGTCGAGACCCAGTACTTC. Variable domain in full (rest from reference TRBV7-2 and TRBJ2-5): GAGVSQSPSNKVTEKGKDVELRCDPISGHTALYWYRQSLGQGLEFLIYFQGNSAPDKSGLPSDRFSAERTGGSVSTLTIQRTQQEDSAVYLCASSSQTGVETQYFGPGTRLLVL.

This clonotype was counted at least ten times. This chain joins TRBV4-2 and TRBJ2-7, with 9 bases lining up with TRBD1. This CDR3 region has 16 residues. Germline V CDR1 and CDR2: LGHNA, YNFKEQ. Unmatched junction bases numbered 4, after V lost 0 bases and J lost 1 base. CDR3 region: CASSQDLGTGSYEQYF. CDR3 DNA sequence: TGTGCCAGCAGCCAAGATCTGGGGACAGGGTCCTACGAGCAGTACTTC.

This clonotype was counted many times. The gene calls are TRBV12-3 or TRBV12-4 and TRBJ1-5; D not resolved. The CDR3 extends over 15 amino acids. Trimming removed 4 bases at V and 5 bases at J, with 15 bases between. In nucleotides, the CDR3 is TGTGCCAGCAGTTCAAGAGGGCGCCGCGATCAGCCCCAGCATTTT. It encodes CASSSRGRRDQPQHF.

This clonotype was recorded at least ten times. The chain has TRBV4-1 and TRBJ2-7; D may match TRBD1 or TRBD2 (6 bases each). V was trimmed by 0 bases and J by 2 bases, leaving 20 bases between them. This CDR3 spans 18 amino acids. CDR1 is MGHRA and CDR2 is YSYEKL in the germline V gene. CDR3 sequence: CASSQDWRGQIVPYEQYF. The CDR3 DNA is TGCGCCAGCAGCCAAGATTGGCGGGGACAAATTGTCCCCTACGAGCAGTACTTC.

The V call is TRBV6-4, the J call TRBJ2-2, with TRBD1 identical over 7 bases. This CDR3 region has 15 residues. V was pared by 3 bases and J by 9 bases, with 10 bases of the junction left unmatched. Germline V gene lookup returns CDR1 MRHNA and CDR2 SNTAGT. CDR3 protein: CASSESSTGFWELFF. CDR3 coding DNA: TGTGCCAGCAGTGAGTCCTCGACAGGGTTCTGGGAGCTGTTTTTT.

This chain links TRBV2 with TRBJ2-7; TRBD2 matches at 7 bases. Germline-derived CDR1 and CDR2 are SNHLY and FYNNEI. V dropped 6 bases and J dropped 2; count of bases not matched to a gene: 13. The CDR3 extends over 16 amino acids. CDR3 protein: CASRPEPGGFTYEQYF. DNA of the CDR3: TGTGCCAGCAGGCCTGAACCGGGGGGATTTACCTACGAGCAGTACTTC.

This clonotype turned up a few times. V gene TRBV29-1 combines with J gene TRBJ2-7; TRBD1 might be the D (6 bases). The germline V gene encodes CDR1 SQVTM and CDR2 ANQGSEA. V shed 6 bases and J shed 2 bases, with 11 bases lying between them. The CDR3 runs 12 residues. The DNA for the CDR3 is TGCAGCGTCCGTCCAGGGGCCTACGAGCAGTACTTC. Translation gives CSVRPGAYEQYF.

The gene calls are TRBV7-2 and TRBJ2-3; D unclear. V lost 2 bases to trimming and J lost 4 bases, with 7 bases between them. CDR1 is SGHTA and CDR2 is FQGNSA in the germline V gene. There are 13 residues in the CDR3. CDR3 sequence (DNA): TGTGCCAGCAGCTTAATCCCTGCAGATACGCAGTATTTT. Its protein is CASSLIPADTQYF.

This clonotype showed up many times. V and J are TRBV21-1 and TRBJ2-2; the DNA was not used to check the table's D call, TRBD1. TRBV21-1 is marked as a pseudogene. The CDR3 length is 17 residues. The CDR3 loop reads CASSKVMEGANTGELFF. CDR3 bases: TGTGCCAGCAGCAAAGTAATGGAGGGGGCTAACACCGGGGAGCTGTTTTTT.

This clonotype was seen at least ten times. The chain links TRBV6-2 or TRBV6-3 to TRBJ2-3, with D unresolved. V shed 2 bases and J shed 4 bases, with 4 bases lying between them. CDR3 size: 12 residues. The germline CDR1 and CDR2 sequences are MNHEY and SVGEGT. The chain's CDR3 is CASSYESDTQYF. The CDR3 DNA reads as TGTGCCAGCAGTTACGAATCAGATACGCAGTATTTT.

This clonotype was seen at least ten times. The V gene is TRBV5-1, the J gene TRBJ2-5; D gene unclear. V was cut by 4 bases and J by 4 bases, with 11 bases left in between. Germline CDR1 and CDR2: SGHRS and YFSETQ. This CDR3 contains 13 residues. The DNA of the CDR3 is TGCGCCAGCAGCAATCAGGTGACAGAGACCCAGTACTTC. This gives the protein CASSNQVTETQYF.

This clonotype has at least ten counts. The chain carries TRBV11-2 and TRBJ2-7, with D possibly matching TRBD1 (7 bases). Germline V CDR1 and CDR2: SGHAT, FQNNGV. V shed 1 base and J shed 1 base, with 11 bases lying between them. The CDR3 loop spans 15 amino acids. The CDR3, as DNA: TGTGCCAGCAGCTTAGGCGCAGGGGGGTCCTACGAGCAGTACTTC. It translates to CASSLGAGGSYEQYF.

The chain couples TRBV6-4 to TRBJ2-1; 8 nucleotides align to TRBD2. After removal of 5 bases from V and 5 bases from J, the junction contained 8 bases not matched to a gene. The CDR3 has 15 amino acids. Germline CDR1 reads MRHNA; CDR2 reads SNTAGT. CDR3 nucleotides: TGTGCCAGCAGTCTATCAGCGGGAGCCGACAATGAGCAGTTCTTC. Amino acid sequence: CASSLSAGADNEQFF.

The CDR3 loop is CASSPEVTGELFF. In DNA, the CDR3 is TGCGCCAGCAGCCCGGAAGTCACCGGGGAGCTGTTTTTT. The chain carries TRBV5-1 and TRBJ2-2; D call uncertain. Germline CDR1 and CDR2: SGHRS and YFSETQ. There are 13 residues in the CDR3. The V end lost 4 bases, the J end lost 4 bases, and 8 bases lay between the germline ends.

This clonotype was detected many times. The chain has TRBV2 and TRBJ2-7, with TRBD2 matching 9 bases. The J segment lost 6 bases and the V segment lost 5 bases, leaving 8 bases of the junction unmatched. The CDR3 has 14 amino acids. CDR1 SNHLY and CDR2 FYNNEI come from the germline V gene. CDR3 bases: TGTGCCAGCAGTCCGGGACTAGCCGTTCTCGAGCAGTACTTC. Translating gives CASSPGLAVLEQYF.

This chain joins TRBV6-6 and TRBJ2-1, with 8 bases lining up with TRBD2. Losses at the gene ends were 6 bases for V and 9 bases for J; bases not matched to a gene: 13. Per germline, CDR1 MNHNY and CDR2 SVGAGI (reference sequence). CDR3 length equals 15 residues. CDR3 sequence (DNA): TGTGCCAGCAGCCCGGGGAGCGGGAGTGCGGTTGAGCAGTTCTTC. Translated, it gives CASSPGSGSAVEQFF.

This clonotype was seen a handful of times. This chain uses TRBV5-1 with TRBJ2-7, with D perhaps TRBD1 or TRBD2 (6 bases each). Germline values: CDR1 SGHRS, CDR2 YFSETQ. The CDR3 spans 12 residues. Trimming took 3 bases from V and 7 from J, leaving 11 bases between them. In nucleotides, the CDR3 is TGCGCCAGCAGCTCAGGAGGGACAGAGCAGTACTTC. Translated: CASSSGGTEQYF.

This clonotype was counted at least ten times. This rearrangement joins TRBV4-2 to TRBJ2-3, with TRBD2 matching 8 bases. The V gene end was trimmed by 2 bases and the J gene end by 4 bases; junction bases not matched to a gene: 17. The germline V gene has CDR1 LGHNA and CDR2 YNFKEQ. The CDR3 loop spans 19 amino acids. CDR3 sequence reads: CASSQRIAGPTFYPDTQYF. CDR3 DNA sequence: TGTGCCAGCAGCCAACGAATAGCGGGGCCGACATTTTACCCAGATACGCAGTATTTT.

This clonotype was counted between two and nine times. The chain joins TRBV7-9 to TRBJ1-2, with 7 bases identical to TRBD1. CDR1 and CDR2 from the germline V gene are SEHNR and FQNEAQ (reference sequence). Trimming removed 2 bases from V and 6 bases from J; junction bases left unmatched: 12. CDR3 length equals 16 residues. As DNA, the CDR3 is TGTGCCAGCAGCTTACGAGAGGGGGCAGAAGTTAATGGCTACACCTTC. Translated, it gives CASSLREGAEVNGYTF. Looking up the rest from reference TRBV7-9 and TRBJ1-2 gives the full variable domain: DTGVSQNPRHKITKRGQNVTFRCDPISEHNRLYWYRQTLGQGPEFLTYFQNEAQLEKSRLLSDRFSAERPKGSFSTLEIQRTEQGDSAMYLCASSLREGAEVNGYTFGSGTRLTVV.

The V call is TRBV4-1, the J call TRBJ2-1, with D possibly being TRBD1 (5 bases). Per germline, CDR1 MGHRA and CDR2 YSYEKL. This CDR3 has 16 amino acids. Trimming removed 4 bases at V and 0 bases at J, with 13 bases between. Written as DNA, the CDR3 is TGCGCCAGCAGCCGAGAAGGGGAAAGCTCCTACAATGAGCAGTTCTTC. Its translation: CASSREGESSYNEQFF.

This clonotype was recorded many times. The chain recombines TRBV6-1 with TRBJ2-5; perhaps D is TRBD1 or TRBD2 (5 bases each). Germline CDR1 reads MNHNS; CDR2 reads SASEGT. The CDR3 extends over 14 amino acids. The V and J ends lost 6 bases and 5 bases respectively, with 16 bases between them. The CDR3, as DNA: TGTGCCAGCAGGGCCGGGACCCGAGGGGAGACCCAGTACTTC. The encoded protein is CASRAGTRGETQYF.

This clonotype has only a few counts. This chain joins TRBV3-1 and TRBJ2-5; D is undetermined. V dropped 1 base and J dropped 7 bases, with 4 bases sitting between them. This CDR3 has 11 residues. Per the germline V gene, CDR1 is LGHDT and CDR2 is YNNKEL (reference sequence). DNA for the CDR3: TGTGCCAGCAGCCAAGTGGGGACCCAGTACTTC. This encodes CASSQVGTQYF.

This clonotype was seen at least ten times. The chain uses TRBV6-1 and TRBJ2-7, with 7 bases identical to TRBD2. Trimming took 6 bases from V and 4 from J; bases not matched to a gene: 3. CDR1 MNHNS and CDR2 SASEGT come from the germline V gene. This CDR3 is 12 amino acids long. The DNA of the CDR3 is TGTGCCAGCAGCGAGGGACTATACGAGCAGTACTTC. Protein: CASSEGLYEQYF.

In this sample, this clonotype turned up many times. V and J are TRBV18 and TRBJ1-2, with unresolved D. V was pared by 2 bases and J by 3 bases, with 7 bases between. The CDR3 consists of 13 residues. The germline gives CDR1 KGHSH, CDR2 LQKENI. The CDR3 protein is CASSPTADYGYTF. The CDR3 nucleotides are TGTGCCAGCTCACCAACGGCAGACTATGGCTACACCTTC.

Many counts were recorded for this clonotype. The CDR3 loop is CSARGLSGNTIYF. CDR3 DNA: TGCAGCGCAAGAGGCCTCTCTGGAAACACCATATATTTT. The rearrangement uses TRBV20-1 and TRBJ1-3; D gene unclear. Per germline, CDR1 DFQATT and CDR2 SNEGSKA (reference sequence). This CDR3 has 13 amino acids.

There are many counts of this clonotype. This chain connects TRBV11-2 to TRBJ2-1; TRBD2 aligns across 7 bases. The CDR3 is 15 residues long. From germline, CDR1 is SGHAT and CDR2 FQNNGV. J was trimmed by 10 bases and V by 0 bases; bases with no gene match: 9. The CDR3 nucleotides are TGTGCCAGCAGCTTAGATGGCCTAGCGGTACCCGAGCAGTTCTTC. It yields the protein CASSLDGLAVPEQFF.

This clonotype was counted at least ten times. The rearrangement joins TRBV5-1 to TRBJ1-1; D unresolved. Looked up from germline, CDR1 is SGHRS and CDR2 is YFSETQ. The CDR3 contains 13 residues. Between the trimmed V and J ends, which lost 5 bases and 1 base, there was a span of 9 bases. CDR3 nucleotides: TGCGCCAGCAGTCTACCCTCGAACACTGAAGCTTTCTTT. Encoded protein: CASSLPSNTEAFF.

Only a few counts were recorded for this clonotype. V is TRBV6-1 and J is TRBJ2-5; D not resolved. V shed 5 bases and J shed 3 bases, with 7 bases lying between them. CDR3 length equals 12 residues. Germline CDR1 is MNHNS and CDR2 is SASEGT. The chain's CDR3 is CASSRHKETQYF. Written as DNA, the CDR3 is TGTGCCAGCAGTCGGCACAAAGAGACCCAGTACTTC.

This clonotype was seen many times. The genes are TRBV19 and TRBJ1-1; perhaps TRBD1 as D (5 bases). CDR1 LNHDA and CDR2 SQIVND come from the germline V gene (reference sequence). The V end was cut by 7 bases, the J end by 5 bases, with 8 bases between. CDR3 size: 11 residues. The CDR3: CASTWGTEAFF. The CDR3 DNA is TGTGCCAGTACTTGGGGGACTGAAGCTTTCTTT.